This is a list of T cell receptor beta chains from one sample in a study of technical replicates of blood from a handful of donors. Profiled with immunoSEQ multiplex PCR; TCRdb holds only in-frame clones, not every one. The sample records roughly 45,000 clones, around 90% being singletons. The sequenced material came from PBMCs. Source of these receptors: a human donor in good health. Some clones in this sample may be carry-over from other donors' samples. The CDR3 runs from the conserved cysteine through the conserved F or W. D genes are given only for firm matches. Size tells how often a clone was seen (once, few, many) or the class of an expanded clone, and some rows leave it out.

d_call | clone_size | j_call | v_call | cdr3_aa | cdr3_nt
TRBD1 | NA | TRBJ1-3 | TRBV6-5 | CASSSPGTGGNTIYF | TGTGCCAGCAGTTCCCCCGGGACAGGCGGAAACACCATATATTTT
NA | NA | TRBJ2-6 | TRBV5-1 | CASSLETGSGANVLTF | TGCGCCAGCAGCTTGGAGACAGGCTCTGGGGCCAACGTCCTGACTTTC
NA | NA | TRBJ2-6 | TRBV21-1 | CASSRGSSGANVLTF | TGTGCCAGCAGCAGAGGAAGCTCTGGGGCCAACGTCCTGACTTTC
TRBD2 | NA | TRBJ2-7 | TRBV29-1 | CSVGSSGSYEQYF | TGCAGCGTTGGTTCTAGCGGGAGTTACGAGCAGTACTTC
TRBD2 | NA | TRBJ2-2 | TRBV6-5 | CASSYWLAETTGELFF | TGTGCCAGCAGTTATTGGCTAGCGGAGACCACCGGGGAGCTGTTTTTT
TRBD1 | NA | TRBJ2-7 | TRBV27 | CASSPGTGGASYEQYF | TGTGCCAGCAGTCCCGGGACAGGGGGCGCATCCTACGAGCAGTACTTC
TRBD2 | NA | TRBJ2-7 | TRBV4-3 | CASSQEAGGFYEQYF | TGCGCCAGCAGCCAAGAGGCGGGAGGATTCTACGAGCAGTACTTC
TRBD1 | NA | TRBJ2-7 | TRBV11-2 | CASSTHRQGTTYEQYF | TGTGCCAGCAGCACCCATCGACAGGGGACCACCTACGAGCAGTACTTC
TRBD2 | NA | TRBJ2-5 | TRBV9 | CASSVGNGRAETQYF | TGTGCCAGCAGCGTAGGGAACGGGAGGGCGGAGACCCAGTACTTC
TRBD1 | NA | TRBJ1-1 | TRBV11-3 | CASSSWQHAGGYTEAFF | TGTGCCAGCAGCTCGTGGCAGCATGCAGGGGGCTACACTGAAGCTTTCTTT
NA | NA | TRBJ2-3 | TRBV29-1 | CSVEERGDTQYF | TGCAGCGTTGAAGAAAGGGGAGATACGCAGTATTTT
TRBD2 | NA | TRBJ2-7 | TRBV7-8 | CASSPVGRLAGVEQYF | TGTGCCAGCAGCCCCGTCGGGCGACTAGCGGGAGTCGAGCAGTACTTC
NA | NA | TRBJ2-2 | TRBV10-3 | CAIRRQFVDTGELFF | TGTGCCATCAGGAGACAATTCGTGGACACCGGGGAGCTGTTTTTT
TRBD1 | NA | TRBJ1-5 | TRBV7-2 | CASSPTGGFYQPQHF | TGTGCCAGCAGCCCGACAGGGGGTTTTTATCAGCCCCAGCATTTT
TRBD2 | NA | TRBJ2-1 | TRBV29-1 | CRARGLAGLDSYNEQFF | TGCAGGGCTCGGGGACTAGCGGGATTAGACTCCTACAATGAGCAGTTCTTC
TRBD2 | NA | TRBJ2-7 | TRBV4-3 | CASSQDSRLAGSNEQYF | TGCGCCAGCAGCCAAGATAGTAGGCTAGCGGGATCCAACGAGCAGTACTTC
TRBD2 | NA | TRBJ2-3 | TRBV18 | CASSPALAGEDTQYF | TGTGCCAGCTCACCAGCACTAGCGGGAGAGGATACGCAGTATTTT
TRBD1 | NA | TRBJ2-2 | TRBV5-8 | CASSLGQGVFF | TGTGCCAGCAGCCTCGGACAGGGGGTGTTTTTT
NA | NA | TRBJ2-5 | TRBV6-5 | CASLPSRETQYF | TGTGCCAGCCTCCCCTCGCGAGAGACCCAGTACTTC
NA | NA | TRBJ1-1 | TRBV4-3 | CASSQDRGITEAFF | TGCGCCAGCAGCCAAGATCGGGGAATCACTGAAGCTTTCTTT
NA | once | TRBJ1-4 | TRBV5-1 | CASSLGRGGMGEKLFF | TGCGCCAGCAGCTTGGGTCGGGGCGGGATGGGTGAAAAACTGTTTTTT
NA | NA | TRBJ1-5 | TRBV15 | CATSGNGNQPQHF | TGTGCCACCAGTGGTAACGGGAATCAGCCCCAGCATTTT
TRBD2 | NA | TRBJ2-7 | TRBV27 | CASSLSGLEQYF | TGTGCCAGCAGTCTATCGGGACTAGAGCAGTACTTC
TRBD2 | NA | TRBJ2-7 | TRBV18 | CASSPPAGVGEQYF | TGTGCCAGCTCACCGCCAGCGGGAGTCGGCGAGCAGTACTTC
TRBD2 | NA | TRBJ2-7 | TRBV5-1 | CASSLASGRLGFEQYF | TGCGCCAGCAGCTTGGCTAGCGGTCGTTTGGGTTTCGAGCAGTACTTC
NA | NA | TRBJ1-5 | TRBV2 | CASSELEGNQPQHF | TGTGCCAGCAGTGAGCTCGAGGGAAATCAGCCCCAGCATTTT
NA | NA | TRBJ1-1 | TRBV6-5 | CASTYGGYNTEAFF | TGTGCCAGCACCTACGGGGGGTACAACACTGAAGCTTTCTTT
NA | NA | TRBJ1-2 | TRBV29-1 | CSSREGRGGYTF | TGCAGCTCTCGGGAGGGGAGAGGCGGCTACACCTTC
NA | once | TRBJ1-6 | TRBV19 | CASSITQTYNSPLHF | TGTGCCAGTAGTATAACACAGACCTATAATTCACCCCTCCACTTT
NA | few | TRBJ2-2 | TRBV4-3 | CASSLGKGLVFAGELFF | TGCGCCAGCAGCCTGGGAAAGGGACTTGTCTTTGCCGGGGAGCTGTTTTTT
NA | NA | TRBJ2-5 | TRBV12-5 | CASGLVRFAGPETQYF | TGTGCTAGTGGTTTGGTACGTTTTGCGGGGCCGGAGACCCAGTACTTC
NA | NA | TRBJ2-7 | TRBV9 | CASSVAPGSDEQYF | TGTGCCAGCAGCGTAGCCCCGGGTTCGGACGAGCAGTACTTC
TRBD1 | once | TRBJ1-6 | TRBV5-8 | CASSANRGGNSPLHF | TGTGCCAGCAGCGCCAACAGGGGAGGTAACTCACCCCTCCACTTT
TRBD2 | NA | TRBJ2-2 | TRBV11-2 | CASSARGTGGELFF | TGTGCCAGCAGCGCGCGGGGGACTGGCGGGGAGCTGTTTTTT